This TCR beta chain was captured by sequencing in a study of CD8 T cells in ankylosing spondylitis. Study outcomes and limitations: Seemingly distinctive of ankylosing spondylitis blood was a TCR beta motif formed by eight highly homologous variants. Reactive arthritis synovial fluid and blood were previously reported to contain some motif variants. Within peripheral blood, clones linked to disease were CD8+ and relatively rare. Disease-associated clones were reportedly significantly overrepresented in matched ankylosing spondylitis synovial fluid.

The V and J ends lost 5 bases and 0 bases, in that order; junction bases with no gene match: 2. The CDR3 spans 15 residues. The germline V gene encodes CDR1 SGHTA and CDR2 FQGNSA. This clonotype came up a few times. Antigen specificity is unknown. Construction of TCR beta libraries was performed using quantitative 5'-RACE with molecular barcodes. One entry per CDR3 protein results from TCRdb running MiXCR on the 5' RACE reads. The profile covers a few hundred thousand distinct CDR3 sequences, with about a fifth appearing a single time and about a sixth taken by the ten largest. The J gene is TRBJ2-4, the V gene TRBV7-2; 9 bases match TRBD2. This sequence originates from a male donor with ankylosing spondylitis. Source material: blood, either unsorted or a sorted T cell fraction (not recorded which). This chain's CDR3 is CASSQRGVAKNIQYF. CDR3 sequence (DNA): TGTGCCAGCAGCCAGCGGGGGGTAGCCAAAAACATTCAGTACTTC.